This T cell receptor beta chain was sequenced in a study of regulatory T cells in long-lasting Graves disease. Whole-study results and caveats: Persistent patients shared more public clonotypes (2,741) than new patients (approximately 1,000). It was in persistent disease that TRBV28, TRBJ1-2 and TRBJ2-5 were favored.

Arm-PCR of CDR3 regions and iRepertoire HTBI primers were used to build TCR beta libraries. TCRdb ran MiXCR on the multiplex PCR reads and lists one entry per CDR3 protein. The repertoire holds about 660,000 distinct CDR3 sequences, 25% to 35% seen once, with about two fifths in the top ten. This CDR3 comprises 14 residues. Looked up from germline, CDR1 is SGHAT and CDR2 is FQNNGV. Trimming took 3 bases from V and 5 from J, leaving 12 bases between them. As for time point: persistent/refractory GD, antithyroid drugs over 5 years with positive TRAb. The authors made the TCR library using RNA they extracted from PBMCs. This clonotype appeared once. The antigen remains unidentified.

The sequence derives from a female donor with Graves disease. The rearrangement joins TRBV11-2 to TRBJ2-3; D is unresolved. The specimen was peripheral blood mononuclear cells (PBMCs), collected when the disease was refractory, from a patient treated with antithyroid drugs. This CDR3 is CASSFRNLRDTQYF. For the CDR3, the DNA is TGTGCCAGCAGCTTTCGCAATTTACGAGATACGCAGTATTTT.